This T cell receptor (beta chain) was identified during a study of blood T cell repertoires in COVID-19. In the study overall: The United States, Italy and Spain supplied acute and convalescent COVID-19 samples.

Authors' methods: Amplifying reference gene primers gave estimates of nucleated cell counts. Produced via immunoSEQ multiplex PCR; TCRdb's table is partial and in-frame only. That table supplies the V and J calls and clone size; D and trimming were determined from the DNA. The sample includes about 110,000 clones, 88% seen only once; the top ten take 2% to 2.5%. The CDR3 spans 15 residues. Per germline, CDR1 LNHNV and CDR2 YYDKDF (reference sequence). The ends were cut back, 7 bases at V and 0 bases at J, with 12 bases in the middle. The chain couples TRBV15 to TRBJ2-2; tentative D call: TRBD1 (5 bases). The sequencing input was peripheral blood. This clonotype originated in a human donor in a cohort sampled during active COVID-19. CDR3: CATKLGQSNTGELFF. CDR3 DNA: TGTGCCACCAAGCTAGGACAATCGAACACCGGGGAGCTGTTTTTT. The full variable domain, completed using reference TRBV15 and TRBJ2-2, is DAMVIQNPRYQVTQFGKPVTLSCSQTLNHNVMYWYQQKSSQAPKLLFHYYDKDFNNEADTPDNFQSRRPNTSFCFLDIRSPGLGDTAMYLCATKLGQSNTGELFFGEGSRLTVL.